This T cell receptor (beta chain) was identified in a study of blood T cell repertoires in COVID-19. Whole-study context: Samples of COVID-19 (acute and convalescent) were obtained from the United States, Italy and Spain. The analysed material was cDNA or gDNA that came from T cells, B-cell-depleted T cells, or PBMCs.

The authors' processing: Amplification from reference gene primers served as the basis for estimated nucleated cell counts. Profiling relied on immunoSEQ multiplex PCR, and the TCRdb table lists in-frame clones only, not all of them. That table furnishes V, J and clone size, whereas the DNA furnished D and trimming. The sample includes approximately 46,000 clones, approximately 85% of them seen just once. This clone was counted once. This CDR3 region has 16 residues. The trim removed 7 bases at V and 1 base at J, leaving 9 bases unmatched. Germline loops: CDR1 SEHNR, CDR2 FQNEAQ (reference sequence). The genes are TRBV7-9 and TRBJ1-2; TRBD1 matches 10 bases. The clonotype comes from a human donor in a cohort sampled during active COVID-19. Specimen: peripheral blood. CDR3 nucleotide sequence: TGTGCCAGCATCCCATTCGGGACAGGGGTTAACTATGGCTACACCTTC. Its protein product is CASIPFGTGVNYGYTF.